This TCR beta chain was profiled in a study of cytomegalovirus exposure and HLA in healthy donors. The PCR used 60 Vbeta and 13 Jbeta primers. TCRdb's copy holds only in-frame clones and misses some; the assay was immunoSEQ multiplex PCR. With roughly 100,000 clones in the sample, the ten largest clones hold roughly 3.5%. Study-level findings and limits: In a later analysis, several top co-occurrence clusters appeared linked to parvovirus B19, influenza, CMV and Epstein-Barr virus. Reports indicated that the classifier achieved high specificity and sensitivity in diagnosing cytomegalovirus status.

The germline V gene has CDR1 WNHNN and CDR2 SYGVQD (reference sequence). This CDR3 has 15 amino acids. Trimming took 0 bases from V and 8 from J, leaving 13 bases between them. All donors participated as healthy donors of bone marrow. As concerns this clone: The antigen is not known.

The sample taken for sequencing was PBMCs. The sequence was collected from a man aged 40-49 years in good health and CMV-seronegative. The chain joins TRBV10-1 to TRBJ1-4; the D gene is possibly TRBD1 (6 bases). The CDR3 DNA sequence: TGCGCCAGCAGTGAGTCCGGGCAGGGGAAAGAAAAACTGTTTTTT. Residues: CASSESGQGKEKLFF.